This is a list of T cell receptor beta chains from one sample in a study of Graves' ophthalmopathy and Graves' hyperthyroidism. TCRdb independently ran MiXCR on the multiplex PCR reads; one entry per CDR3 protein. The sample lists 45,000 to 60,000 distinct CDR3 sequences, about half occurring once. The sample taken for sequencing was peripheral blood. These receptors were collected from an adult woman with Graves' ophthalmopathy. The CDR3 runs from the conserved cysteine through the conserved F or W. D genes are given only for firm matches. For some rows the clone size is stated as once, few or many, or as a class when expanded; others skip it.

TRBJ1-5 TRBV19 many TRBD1 CASRKQGARGNQPQHF TGTGCCAGTAGGAAACAGGGGGCGCGGGGCAATCAGCCCCAGCATTTT
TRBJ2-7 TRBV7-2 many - CASSLAGTAPNEQYF TGTGCCAGCAGCTTAGCCGGGACCGCCCCCAACGAGCAGTACTTC
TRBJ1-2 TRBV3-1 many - CASSPGVVGGYTF TGTGCCAGCAGCCCGGGGGTGGTTGGTGGCTACACCTTC
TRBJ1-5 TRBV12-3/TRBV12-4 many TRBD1 CASSRGTDQPQHF TGTGCCAGCAGTAGGGGGACAGATCAGCCCCAGCATTTT
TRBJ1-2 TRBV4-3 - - CASSQDQGGGYTF TGCGCCAGCAGCCAAGATCAGGGAGGTGGCTACACCTTC
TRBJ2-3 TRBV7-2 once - CASSRGDLTDTQYF TGTGCCAGCAGCCGAGGGGACCTCACAGATACGCAGTATTTT
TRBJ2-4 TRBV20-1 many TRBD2 CSALRTSGNIQYF TGCAGTGCTCTGAGGACTAGCGGAAACATTCAGTACTTC
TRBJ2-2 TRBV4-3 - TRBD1 CASSPETGGPGELFF TGCGCCAGCAGCCCAGAAACAGGGGGGCCCGGGGAGCTGTTTTTT
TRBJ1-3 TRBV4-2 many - CASSQDRISGNTIYF TGTGCCAGCAGCCAAGATCGGATCTCTGGAAACACCATATATTTT
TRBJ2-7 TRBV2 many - CARRSGSTYEQYF TGTGCCAGGAGAAGCGGGTCCACCTACGAGCAGTACTTC
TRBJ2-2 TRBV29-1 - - CSAGLFASEGSNTGELFF TGCAGCGCGGGCCTTTTTGCCAGCGAGGGTTCGAACACCGGGGAGCTGTTTTTT
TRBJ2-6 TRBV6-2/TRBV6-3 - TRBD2 CASSPRLAGASGANVLTF TGTGCCAGCAGTCCACGACTAGCGGGAGCTTCTGGGGCCAACGTCCTGACTTTC
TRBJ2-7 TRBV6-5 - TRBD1 CACSRQGYGQYF TGTGCCTGCAGTCGACAGGGCTACGGGCAGTACTTC
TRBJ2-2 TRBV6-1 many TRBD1 CASSRTGDTGELFF TGTGCCAGCAGCCGGACAGGGGACACCGGGGAGCTGTTTTTT
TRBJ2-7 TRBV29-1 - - CSALSEGRYEQYF TGCAGCGCACTTAGCGAGGGGCGCTACGAGCAGTACTTC
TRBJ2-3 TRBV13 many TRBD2 CASSLGPPQLAGGSTDTQYF TGTGCCAGCAGCTTAGGGCCCCCCCAACTAGCGGGAGGGAGCACAGATACGCAGTATTTT
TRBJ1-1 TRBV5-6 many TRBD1 CASSLDTGVRGRTEAFF TGTGCCAGCAGCTTGGATACAGGGGTACGGGGGAGGACTGAAGCTTTCTTT
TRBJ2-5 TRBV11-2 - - CARSLDGPRKETQYF TGTGCCAGGAGCTTAGATGGTCCGAGGAAAGAGACCCAGTACTTC
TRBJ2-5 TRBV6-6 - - CASSYSPDSAETQYF TGTGCCAGCAGCTACTCCCCGGACTCGGCGGAGACCCAGTACTTC
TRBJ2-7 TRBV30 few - CAWSPGTTSSYEQYF TGTGCCTGGAGTCCCGGGACAACCAGCTCCTACGAGCAGTACTTC
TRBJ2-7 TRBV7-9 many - CASSFGQLNEQYF TGTGCCAGCAGCTTTGGACAGCTCAACGAGCAGTACTTC
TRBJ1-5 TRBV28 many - CASSLYGSNQPQHF TGTGCCAGCAGTTTATATGGTAGCAATCAGCCCCAGCATTTT
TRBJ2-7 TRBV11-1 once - CASIQTRVDYEQYF TGTGCCAGCATCCAGACAAGGGTAGACTACGAGCAGTACTTC
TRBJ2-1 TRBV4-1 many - CASSQVTGNEQFF TGCGCCAGCAGCCAAGTTACGGGGAATGAGCAGTTCTTC
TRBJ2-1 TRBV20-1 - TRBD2 CSADGTSGRNEQFF TGCAGTGCTGACGGGACTAGCGGGAGGAATGAGCAGTTCTTC
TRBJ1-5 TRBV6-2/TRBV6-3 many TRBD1 CATTDRENQPQHF TGTGCCACCACTGACAGGGAGAATCAGCCCCAGCATTTT
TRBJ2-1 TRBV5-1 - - CASKSTAYNEQSF TGTGCCAGTAAATCCACAGCCTACAATGAGCAGTCCTTC
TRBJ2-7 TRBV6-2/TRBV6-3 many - CASSRTGREQYF TGTGCCAGCAGTCGTACAGGGAGGGAGCAGTACTTC
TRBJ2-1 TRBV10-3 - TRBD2 CAPQRDHNEQFF TGTGCCCCCCAGCGGGACCACAATGAGCAGTTCTTC
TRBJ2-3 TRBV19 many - CASSRGTDTQYF TGTGCCAGTAGTAGAGGCACAGATACGCAGTATTTT
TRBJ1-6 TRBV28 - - CASSSWGGQNSPLHF TGTGCCAGCAGTTCCTGGGGGGGTCAGAATTCACCCCTCCACTTT
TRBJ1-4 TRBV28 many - CASSSLNLKFEKLFF TGTGCCAGCAGTTCGTTGAATCTCAAGTTTGAAAAACTGTTTTTT
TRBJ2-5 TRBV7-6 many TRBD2 CASGYSGSVETQYF TGTGCCAGCGGATATAGCGGGAGTGTAGAGACCCAGTACTTC
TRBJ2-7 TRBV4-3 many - CASSQDLGNSYEQYF TGCGCCAGCAGCCAAGACCTGGGCAACTCCTACGAGCAGTACTTC
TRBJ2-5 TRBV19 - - CASSSGGDSNQPQYF TGTGCCAGTAGTAGTGGGGGCGATAGCAATCAGCCCCAGTACTTC
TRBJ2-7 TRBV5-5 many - CASSPGASSYEQYF TGTGCCAGCAGCCCAGGAGCGAGCTCCTACGAGCAGTACTTC
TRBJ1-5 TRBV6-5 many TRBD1 CASSPRTGWQPQHF TGTGCCAGCAGTCCACGGACAGGGTGGCAGCCCCAGCATTTT
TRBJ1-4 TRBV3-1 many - CASSQAADSVEKLFF TGTGCCAGCAGCCAAGCGGCGGACAGCGTTGAAAAACTGTTTTTT
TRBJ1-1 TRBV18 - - CASSHPRNNEAFF TGTGCCAGCTCCCATCCCAGGAATAATGAAGCTTTCTTT
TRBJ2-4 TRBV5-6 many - CASSSVDAGAKNIQYF TGTGCCAGCAGTTCCGTGGATGCAGGAGCCAAAAACATTCAGTACTTC
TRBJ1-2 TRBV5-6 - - CASSFRGTPYYGYTF TGTGCCAGCAGCTTCAGAGGGACACCTTACTATGGCTACACCTTC
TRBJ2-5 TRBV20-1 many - CSARSIAMETQYF TGCAGTGCACGCAGTATTGCGATGGAGACCCAGTACTTC
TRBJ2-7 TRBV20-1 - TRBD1 CSARKGGGASHEQYF TGCAGTGCTAGAAAAGGGGGCGGAGCCTCCCACGAACAGTACTTC
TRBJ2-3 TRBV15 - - CATSREEDGYTQYF TGTGCCACCAGCAGAGAGGAGGATGGGTATACGCAGTATTTT